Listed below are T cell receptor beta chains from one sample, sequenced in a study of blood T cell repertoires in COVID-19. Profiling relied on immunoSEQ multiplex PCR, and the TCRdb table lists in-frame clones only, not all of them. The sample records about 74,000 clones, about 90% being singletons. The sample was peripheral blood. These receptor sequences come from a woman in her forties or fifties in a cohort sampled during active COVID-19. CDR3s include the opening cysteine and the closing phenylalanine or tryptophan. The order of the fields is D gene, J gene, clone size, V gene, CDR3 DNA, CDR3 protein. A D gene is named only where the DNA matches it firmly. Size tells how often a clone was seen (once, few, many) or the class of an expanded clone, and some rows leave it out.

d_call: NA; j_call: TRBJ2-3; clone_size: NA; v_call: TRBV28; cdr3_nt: TGTGCCAGCAGTTTGCCTGGCCAGTCTTTTTCGACAGATACGCAGTATTTT; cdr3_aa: CASSLPGQSFSTDTQYF
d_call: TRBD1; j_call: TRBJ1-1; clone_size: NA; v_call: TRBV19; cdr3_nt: TGTGCCAGTAGTATAGGACAGGGACATGGGGACACTGAAGCTTTCTTT; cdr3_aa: CASSIGQGHGDTEAFF
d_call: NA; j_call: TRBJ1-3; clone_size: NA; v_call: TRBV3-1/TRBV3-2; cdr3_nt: TGTGCCAGCAACTCCGGAAAGGTGACAGCTTTTAACACCATATATTTT; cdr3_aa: CASNSGKVTAFNTIYF
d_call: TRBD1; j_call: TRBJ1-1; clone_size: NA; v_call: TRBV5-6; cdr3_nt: TGTGCCAGCAGCCGACTTAGGGACAGGGATTTAAGCACTGAAGCTTTCTTT; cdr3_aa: CASSRLRDRDLSTEAFF
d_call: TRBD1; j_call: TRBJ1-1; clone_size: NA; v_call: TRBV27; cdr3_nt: TGTGCCAGCAGATACGACAGGGAGAACACTGAAGCTTTCTTT; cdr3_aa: CASRYDRENTEAFF
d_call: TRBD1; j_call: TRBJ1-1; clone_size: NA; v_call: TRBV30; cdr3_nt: TGTGCCTGGAGCTACCGACAGGGTGTTTCTGAAGCTTTCTTT; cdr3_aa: CAWSYRQGVSEAFF
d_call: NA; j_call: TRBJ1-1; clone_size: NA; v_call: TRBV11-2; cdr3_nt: TGTGCCAGCAGCTTGTCTTTCGGGGTGGGGACTGAAGCTTTCTTT; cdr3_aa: CASSLSFGVGTEAFF
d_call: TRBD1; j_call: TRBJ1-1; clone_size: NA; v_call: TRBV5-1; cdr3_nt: TGCGCCAGCAGCTCGGGACAGACGAACACTGAAGCTTTCTTT; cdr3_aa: CASSSGQTNTEAFF
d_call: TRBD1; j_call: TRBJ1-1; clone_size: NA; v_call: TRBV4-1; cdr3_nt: TGCGCCAGCAGCCAACCGGGACAGACGAACACTGAAGCTTTCTTT; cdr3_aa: CASSQPGQTNTEAFF
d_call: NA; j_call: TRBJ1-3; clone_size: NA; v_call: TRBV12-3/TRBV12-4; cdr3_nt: TGTGCCAGCAGTTTAGGGAGAACCATATATTTT; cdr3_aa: CASSLGRTIYF
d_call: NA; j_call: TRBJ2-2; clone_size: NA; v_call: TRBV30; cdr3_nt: TGTGCCTGGAGTGCATTACAGGGCGGCGGGGAGCTGTTTTTT; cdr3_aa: CAWSALQGGGELFF
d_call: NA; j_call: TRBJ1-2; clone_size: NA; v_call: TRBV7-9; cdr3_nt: TGTGCCAGCAGCTTTCAGGGTGTATCGGGCGGCTACACCTTC; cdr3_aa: CASSFQGVSGGYTF
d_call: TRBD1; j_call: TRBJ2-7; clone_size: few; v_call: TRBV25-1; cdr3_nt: TGTGCCAGCAGTGACGGACAGGGAATCTCCTACGAGCAGTACTTC; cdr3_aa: CASSDGQGISYEQYF
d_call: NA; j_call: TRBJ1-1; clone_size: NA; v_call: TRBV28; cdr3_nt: TGTGCCAGCAGTCTCAAAGCGGGTACGGCTTTCTTT; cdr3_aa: CASSLKAGTAFF
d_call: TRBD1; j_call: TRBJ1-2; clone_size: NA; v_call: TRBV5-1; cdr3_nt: TGCGCCAGCAGCTTGGGACAGGGAACGTATGGCTACACCTTC; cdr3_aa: CASSLGQGTYGYTF
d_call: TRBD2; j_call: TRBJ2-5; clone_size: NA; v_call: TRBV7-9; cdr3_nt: TGTGCCAGCAGCTTAGCCCCAGGGACTAGCGTTGTGGAGACCCAGTACTTC; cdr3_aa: CASSLAPGTSVVETQYF
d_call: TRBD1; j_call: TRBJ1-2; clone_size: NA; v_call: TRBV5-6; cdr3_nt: TGTGCCAGCAGCCTGGGGACAGACTATGGCTACACCTTC; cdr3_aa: CASSLGTDYGYTF
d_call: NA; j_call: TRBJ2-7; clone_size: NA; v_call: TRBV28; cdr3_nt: TGTGCCAGCAGCTCCGTCGTCGGAGGTTCCTACGAGCAGTACTTC; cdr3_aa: CASSSVVGGSYEQYF
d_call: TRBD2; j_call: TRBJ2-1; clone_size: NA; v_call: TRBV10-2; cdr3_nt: TGCGCCAGCAGCGCGACTAGCGGGAGTTACAATGAGCAGTTCTTC; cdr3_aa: CASSATSGSYNEQFF
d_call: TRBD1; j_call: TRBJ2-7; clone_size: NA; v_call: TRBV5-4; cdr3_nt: TGTGCCAGCAGCCCGGGACAGGGTATCCACGAGCAGTACTTC; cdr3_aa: CASSPGQGIHEQYF
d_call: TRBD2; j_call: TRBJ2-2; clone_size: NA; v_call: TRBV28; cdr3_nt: TGTGCCAGCAGTCGCCGGGGGGGCACCGGGGAGCTGTTTTTT; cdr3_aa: CASSRRGGTGELFF
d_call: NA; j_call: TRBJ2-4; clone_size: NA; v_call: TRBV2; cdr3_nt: TGTGCCAGCACTCGCAGCGGTAACATTCAGTACTTC; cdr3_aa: CASTRSGNIQYF
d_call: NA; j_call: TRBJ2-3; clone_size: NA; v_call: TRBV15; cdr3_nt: TGTGCCACCAGCAGCCTGAGCTCAGATACGCAGTATTTT; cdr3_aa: CATSSLSSDTQYF
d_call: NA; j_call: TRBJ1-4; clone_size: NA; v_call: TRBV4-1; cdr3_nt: TGCGCCAGCAGCCAAGATTGGCGGGGTTCAAGGGAAAAACTGTTTTTT; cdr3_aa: CASSQDWRGSREKLFF
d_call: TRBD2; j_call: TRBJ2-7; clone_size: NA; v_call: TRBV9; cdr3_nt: TGTGCCAGCAGCCCCCGGACTAGCGGGTCCTACGAGCAGTACTTC; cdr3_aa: CASSPRTSGSYEQYF